This TCR beta chain was sequenced for a study of T-cell memory formation after mild COVID-19. In its sample, this clonotype was seen a few times. V was trimmed by 1 base and J by 0 bases, leaving 11 bases between them. CDR1 is SGHTA and CDR2 is FQGNSA in the germline V gene. The CDR3 has 16 residues. TCRdb used MiXCR to reprocess the 5' RACE reads, holding one entry per CDR3 protein. The sample includes some 320,000 distinct CDR3 sequences, around a sixth of them seen just once. The clonotype originates from a man between 18 and 35 years old who had mild COVID-19 (a few samples of this study predate the infection). Cell type and time point are not known. Sequencing was done on a sample of PBMCs or a T cell subset sorted from them (not recorded which). The V call is TRBV7-2, the J call TRBJ2-3; maybe TRBD1 (5 bases). The chain's CDR3 is CASSLGGRVSTDTQYF. As DNA, the CDR3 is TGTGCCAGCAGCTTAGGGGGCCGGGTTAGCACAGATACGCAGTATTTT.